The 14 T cell receptor beta chains presented below share a single source sample, sequenced in a study of metastatic and nonmetastatic thyroid tumors. Thyroid surgery took place with no prior treatment in any patient. Using MiXCR, TCRdb re-called clones from the PCR reads. Among about 5,000 clones, approximately 27% were seen once, and the ten largest hold about 15%. The sample was adjacent normal tissue. The source of these receptors is a female donor with papillary thyroid cancer or a benign thyroid nodule (not recorded which). Some clones in this sample may be carry-over from other donors' samples.

This clone is medium-sized (0.01 to 0.1%) within its sample. The rearrangement joins TRBV15 to TRBJ2-7; TRBD1 matches at 9 bases. J gave up 2 bases and V 1 base, and 3 bases lay outside the gene matches. Looked up from germline, CDR1 is LNHNV and CDR2 is YYDKDF (reference sequence). The CDR3 has 15 residues. The CDR3 is CATSRGGTGTYEQYF. Here the CDR3 DNA reads TGTGCCACCAGCAGAGGAGGGACAGGGACCTACGAGCAGTACTTC.

This rearrangement joins TRBV28 to TRBJ1-1; D is unclear. Trimming cost V 6 bases and J 3 bases, with 11 bases left between them. CDR1 is MDHEN and CDR2 is SYDVKM in the germline V gene. The CDR3 runs 13 residues. For the CDR3, the DNA is TGTGCCAGCAGGTACACGGTGTACACTGAAGCTTTCTTT. Translating gives CASRYTVYTEAFF.

In its sample, this clone ranks as medium-sized. As DNA, the CDR3 is TGCGCCAGCAGCTTGTCCCCTTCCTACGAGCAGTACTTC. It encodes CASSLSPSYEQYF. This chain joins TRBV5-1 and TRBJ2-7; no clear D. CDR1 is SGHRS and CDR2 is YFSETQ in the germline V gene. Trimming pared 1 base from V and 1 base from J, leaving 6 bases between. There are 13 residues in the CDR3.

This clone qualifies as medium-sized. J is TRBJ2-3 and V is TRBV24-1, with 14 bases that match TRBD2. The J segment lost 4 bases and the V segment lost 4 bases, leaving 9 bases of the junction unmatched. The CDR3 contains 18 residues. CDR1 is KGHDR, CDR2 SFDVKD, per germline. CDR3 sequence: CATSDPGTSGSLADTQYF. CDR3 coding DNA: TGTGCCACCAGTGACCCAGGGACTAGCGGGAGTCTGGCAGATACGCAGTATTTT.

The rearrangement joins TRBV11-2 to TRBJ2-3; 7 nucleotides align to TRBD2. The ends lost 0 bases at V and 7 bases at J; junction bases unmatched: 7. Germline loops: CDR1 SGHAT, CDR2 FQNNGV. The length of the CDR3 is 15 residues. The chain's CDR3 is CASSLDLAGANTQYF. The CDR3 bases are TGTGCCAGCAGCTTAGATTTAGCGGGTGCCAATACGCAGTATTTT.

The chain employs TRBV24-1 and TRBJ2-7; 10 nucleotides line up with TRBD1. V was clipped by 3 bases and J by 4 bases; unmatched bases: 5. The CDR3 spans 15 residues. From germline, CDR1 is KGHDR and CDR2 SFDVKD. CDR3 DNA sequence: TGTGCCACCAGTGATACGGGACAGGGGCGATACGAGCAGTACTTC. Its protein is CATSDTGQGRYEQYF.

A word on this clone: No conserved phenylalanine or tryptophan is present at the end of the CDR3, so a read error is the likely explanation. The DNA is omitted, as the CDR3 cannot be located on it reliably, and the CDR3 follows TCRdb's listing. This chain connects TRBV6-5 to TRBJ1-1; no check of the table's D call, TRBD1, against the DNA was made. The CDR3 is made up of 14 amino acids, end residues included. CDR1 and CDR2 from the germline V gene are MNHEY and SVGAGI. CDR3 amino acids: CASSYSTILGGLIV.

This clone occurred a few times. The rearrangement uses TRBV7-9 and TRBJ2-5, with D possibly being TRBD1 (6 bases). Deletions cut 6 bases from V and 7 bases from J, with 9 bases between. Germline V CDR1 and CDR2: SEHNR, FQNEAQ (reference sequence). The CDR3 consists of 11 residues. The CDR3 DNA reads TGTGCCAGCAGACCACAGGGGACCCAGTACTTC. It is translated as CASRPQGTQYF.

The J gene is TRBJ2-1, the V gene TRBV11-1, with TRBD2 identical over 13 bases. V gave up 5 bases and J gave up 8 bases; unmatched junction bases: 6. CDR3 length: 15 amino acids. Germline V gene sequence: CDR1 SGHAT, CDR2 FQDESV (reference sequence). This CDR3 is CASSTRTSGSHEQFF. In DNA form, the CDR3 reads TGTGCCAGCAGCACCCGGACTAGCGGGAGTCATGAGCAGTTCTTC.

This rearrangement joins TRBV12-3 or TRBV12-4 to TRBJ2-7, with 9 bases lining up with TRBD1. Germline trimming cut 4 bases from V and 7 bases from J; bases unmatched to any gene: 2. CDR3 length: 12 residues. CDR3 loop: CASSYRGLEQYF. CDR3 bases: TGTGCCAGCAGTTACAGGGGGCTTGAGCAGTACTTC.

In its sample, this clone is medium-sized. A much larger clonotype is one base distant, so this may be a read error. The same CDR3 arises from other DNA sequences in this sample as well. This sequence joins TRBV28 and TRBJ2-2; tentative D call: TRBD1 (5 bases). The CDR3 totals 16 residues. Per the germline V gene, CDR1 is MDHEN and CDR2 is SYDVKM. In DNA form, the CDR3 reads TGTGCCAGCAGCCCCTCCGCAGGGCGAAACACCGGAGAGCTGTTTTTT. Translating it yields CASSPSAGRNTGELFF.

This clone was recorded at least ten times. The V call is TRBV19, the J call TRBJ1-2; no definite D call. Deletions cut 4 bases from V and 5 bases from J, with 14 bases between. The CDR3 spans 14 residues. Germline CDR1 is LNHDA and CDR2 is SQIVND (reference sequence). This chain's CDR3 is CASSTTLQAYGYTF. The DNA for the CDR3 is TGTGCCAGTAGTACGACACTCCAGGCTTATGGCTACACCTTC.

The chain employs TRBV7-2 and TRBJ1-4; no reliable D call. CDR1 is SGHTA, CDR2 FQGNSA, per germline. Trimming left V 3 bases short and J 5 bases short, with 13 bases between. The CDR3 loop spans 15 amino acids. In nucleotides, the CDR3 is TGTGCCAGCAGCTTGGGCCTAGCGGGGAATGAAAAACTGTTTTTT. It yields the protein CASSLGLAGNEKLFF.

This clone was seen once. This may be a read error: a much more frequent sequence differs by one nucleotide. The rearrangement joins TRBV20-1 to TRBJ2-5; 11 bases are shared with TRBD2. V was pared by 3 bases and J by 9 bases, with 9 bases of the junction left unmatched. Germline V gene data show CDR1 as DFQATT and CDR2 as SNEGSKA (reference sequence). This CDR3 has 14 residues. The DNA for the CDR3 is TGCAGTGCTAGGGGGACTAGCGGCGAGAGTGCCCAGTACTTC. Translating gives CSARGTSGESAQYF.